A selection of T cell receptor beta chains follows, all from one sample in a study of cytomegalovirus exposure and HLA in healthy donors. Repertoires were generated with immunoSEQ multiplex PCR, while TCRdb's copy carries only in-frame clones and drops some. The repertoire holds approximately 140,000 clones, with approximately 73% as singletons. Source material: PBMCs. These receptors all come from a woman aged 18 to 35 in good health and CMV-seronegative. The CDR3 runs from the conserved cysteine through the conserved F or W. A D gene is named only where the DNA matches it firmly. Expanded clones are given a class, and other clones once, few, many or no size at all.

d_call: TRBD1; j_call: TRBJ1-2; clone_size: -; v_call: TRBV6-5; cdr3_aa: CASSYRDRGNYGYTF; cdr3_nt: TGTGCCAGCAGTTACCGGGACAGGGGTAACTATGGCTACACCTTC
d_call: -; j_call: TRBJ2-1; clone_size: -; v_call: TRBV6-5; cdr3_aa: CASSYEPGVYNEQFF; cdr3_nt: TGTGCCAGCAGTTACGAACCCGGGGTCTACAATGAGCAGTTCTTC
d_call: TRBD2; j_call: TRBJ2-7; clone_size: few; v_call: TRBV6-5; cdr3_aa: CASSYSTSGYEQYF; cdr3_nt: TGTGCCAGCAGTTACTCGACTAGCGGGTACGAGCAGTACTTC
d_call: TRBD1; j_call: TRBJ2-5; clone_size: -; v_call: TRBV2; cdr3_aa: CACQTGRGEETQYF; cdr3_nt: TGTGCCTGTCAGACAGGGAGAGGGGAGGAGACCCAGTACTTC
d_call: -; j_call: TRBJ1-1; clone_size: once; v_call: TRBV6-1; cdr3_aa: CASSENPRPEAFF; cdr3_nt: TGTGCCAGCAGTGAAAACCCGCGGCCTGAAGCTTTCTTT
d_call: TRBD1; j_call: TRBJ2-3; clone_size: -; v_call: TRBV18; cdr3_aa: CASSRGQGSTDTQYF; cdr3_nt: TGTGCCAGCTCACGGGGACAGGGGAGCACAGATACGCAGTATTTT
d_call: TRBD1; j_call: TRBJ1-4; clone_size: -; v_call: TRBV2; cdr3_aa: CASRGQLVGEKLFF; cdr3_nt: TGTGCCAGCAGGGGACAGCTAGTGGGTGAAAAACTGTTTTTT
d_call: -; j_call: TRBJ2-3; clone_size: -; v_call: TRBV30; cdr3_aa: CAWITSGGEDTQYF; cdr3_nt: TGTGCCTGGATTACCTCCGGTGGTGAAGATACGCAGTATTTT
d_call: -; j_call: TRBJ2-3; clone_size: -; v_call: TRBV7-9; cdr3_aa: CASSLLSSTDTQYF; cdr3_nt: TGTGCCAGCAGCTTACTTAGCAGCACAGATACGCAGTATTTT
d_call: -; j_call: TRBJ1-1; clone_size: -; v_call: TRBV4-1; cdr3_aa: CASSQGRIGRANTEAFF; cdr3_nt: TGCGCCAGCAGCCAAGGTCGAATTGGCAGGGCGAACACTGAAGCTTTCTTT
d_call: -; j_call: TRBJ1-1; clone_size: -; v_call: TRBV5-8; cdr3_aa: CASSRGQFTEAFF; cdr3_nt: TGTGCCAGCAGCAGGGGACAATTCACTGAAGCTTTCTTT
d_call: -; j_call: TRBJ2-4; clone_size: -; v_call: TRBV13; cdr3_aa: CASSLTSEGRNIQYF; cdr3_nt: TGTGCCAGCAGCTTAACCTCCGAAGGGAGGAACATTCAGTACTTC